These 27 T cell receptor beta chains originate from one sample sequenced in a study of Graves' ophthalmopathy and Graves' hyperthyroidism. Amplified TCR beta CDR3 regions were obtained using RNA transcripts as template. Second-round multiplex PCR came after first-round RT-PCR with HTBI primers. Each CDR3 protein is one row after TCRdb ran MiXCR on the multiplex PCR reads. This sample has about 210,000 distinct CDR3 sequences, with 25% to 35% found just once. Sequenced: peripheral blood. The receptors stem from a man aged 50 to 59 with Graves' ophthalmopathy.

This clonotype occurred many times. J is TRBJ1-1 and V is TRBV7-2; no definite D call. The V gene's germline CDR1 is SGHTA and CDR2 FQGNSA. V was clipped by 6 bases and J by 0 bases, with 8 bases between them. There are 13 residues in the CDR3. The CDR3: CASRVQVNTEAFF. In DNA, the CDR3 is TGTGCCAGCAGAGTGCAGGTGAACACTGAAGCTTTCTTT.

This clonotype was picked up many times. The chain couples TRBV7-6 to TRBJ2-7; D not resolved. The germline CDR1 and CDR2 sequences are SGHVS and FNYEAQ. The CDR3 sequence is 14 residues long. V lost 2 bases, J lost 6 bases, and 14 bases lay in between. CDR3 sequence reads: CASSLRAARGEQYF. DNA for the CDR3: TGTGCCAGCAGCTTACGGGCAGCCAGAGGCGAGCAGTACTTC.

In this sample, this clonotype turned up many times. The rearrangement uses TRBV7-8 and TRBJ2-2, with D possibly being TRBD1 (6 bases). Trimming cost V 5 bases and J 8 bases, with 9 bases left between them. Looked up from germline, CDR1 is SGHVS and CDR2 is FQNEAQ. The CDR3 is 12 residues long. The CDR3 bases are TGTGCCAGCAGCGGGGGCTCGGGGGAGCTGTTTTTT. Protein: CASSGGSGELFF.

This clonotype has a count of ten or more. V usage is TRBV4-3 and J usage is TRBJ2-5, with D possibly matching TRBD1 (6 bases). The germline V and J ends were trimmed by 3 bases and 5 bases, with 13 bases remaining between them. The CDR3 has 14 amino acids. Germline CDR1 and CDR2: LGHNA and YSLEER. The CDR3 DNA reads TGCGCCAGCAGCCAGCAGGGGTTAGGGGAGACCCAGTACTTC. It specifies CASSQQGLGETQYF.

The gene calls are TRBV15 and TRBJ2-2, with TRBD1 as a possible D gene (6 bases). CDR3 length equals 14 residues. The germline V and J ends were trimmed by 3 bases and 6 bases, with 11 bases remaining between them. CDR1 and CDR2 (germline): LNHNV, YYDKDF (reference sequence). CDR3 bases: TGTGCCACCAGCAGGCGACAGGCCCCCGGGGAGCTGTTTTTT. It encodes CATSRRQAPGELFF.

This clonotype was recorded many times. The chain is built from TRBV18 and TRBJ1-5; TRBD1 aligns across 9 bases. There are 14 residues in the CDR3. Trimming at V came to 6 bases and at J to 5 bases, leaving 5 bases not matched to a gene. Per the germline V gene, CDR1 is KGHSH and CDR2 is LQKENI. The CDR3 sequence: CASSMDRGYQPQHF. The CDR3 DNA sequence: TGTGCCAGCTCGATGGACAGGGGCTATCAGCCCCAGCATTTT. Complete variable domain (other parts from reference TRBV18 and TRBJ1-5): NAGVMQNPRHLVRRRGQEARLRCSPMKGHSHVYWYRQLPEEGLKFMVYLQKENIIDESGMPKERFSAEFPKEGPSILRIQQVVRGDSAAYFCASSMDRGYQPQHFGDGTRLSIL.

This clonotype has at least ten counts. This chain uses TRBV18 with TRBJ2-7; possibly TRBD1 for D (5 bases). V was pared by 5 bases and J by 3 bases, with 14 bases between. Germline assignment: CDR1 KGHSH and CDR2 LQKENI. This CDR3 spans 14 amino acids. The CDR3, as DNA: TGTGCCAGCTCAGAACGTCAGGGTGGCTACGAGCAGTACTTC. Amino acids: CASSERQGGYEQYF.

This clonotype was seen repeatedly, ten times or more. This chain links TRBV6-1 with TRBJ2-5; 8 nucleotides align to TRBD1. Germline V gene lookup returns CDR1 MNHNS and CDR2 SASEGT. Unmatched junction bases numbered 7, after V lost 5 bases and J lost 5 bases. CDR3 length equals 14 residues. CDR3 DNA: TGTGCCAGCAGTAAGACAGGGGTCGGCGAGACCCAGTACTTC. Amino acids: CASSKTGVGETQYF.

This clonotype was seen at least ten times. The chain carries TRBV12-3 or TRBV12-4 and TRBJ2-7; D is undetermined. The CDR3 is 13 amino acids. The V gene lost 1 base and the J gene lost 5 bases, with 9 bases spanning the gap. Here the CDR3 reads CASSLGGYDEQYF. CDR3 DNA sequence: TGTGCCAGCAGTTTAGGGGGATATGACGAGCAGTACTTC.

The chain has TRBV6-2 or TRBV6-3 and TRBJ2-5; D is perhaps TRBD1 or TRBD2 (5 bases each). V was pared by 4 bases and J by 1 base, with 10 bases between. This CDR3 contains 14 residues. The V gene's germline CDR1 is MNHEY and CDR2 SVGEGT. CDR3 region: CASSWDEIQETQYF. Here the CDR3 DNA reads TGTGCCAGCAGTTGGGACGAGATCCAAGAGACCCAGTACTTC.

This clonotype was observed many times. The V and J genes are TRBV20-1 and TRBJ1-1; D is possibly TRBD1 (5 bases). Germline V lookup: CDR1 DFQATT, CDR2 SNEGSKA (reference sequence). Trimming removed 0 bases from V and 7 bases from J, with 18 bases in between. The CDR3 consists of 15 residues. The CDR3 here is CSAREVGRQDLEAFF. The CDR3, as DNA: TGCAGTGCTAGAGAGGTGGGACGCCAAGATCTTGAAGCTTTCTTT.

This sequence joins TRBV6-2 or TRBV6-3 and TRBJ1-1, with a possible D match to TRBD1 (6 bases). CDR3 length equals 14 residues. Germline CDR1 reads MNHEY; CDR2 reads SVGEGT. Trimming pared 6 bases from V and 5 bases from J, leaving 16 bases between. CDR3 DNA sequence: TGTGCCAGCAGCCAACAAACAGGGAGTACTGAAGCTTTCTTT. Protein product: CASSQQTGSTEAFF.

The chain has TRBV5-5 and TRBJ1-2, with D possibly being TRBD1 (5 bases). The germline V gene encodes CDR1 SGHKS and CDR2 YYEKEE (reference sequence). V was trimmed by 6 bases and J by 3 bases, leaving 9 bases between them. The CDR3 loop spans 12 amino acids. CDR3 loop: CASTSGDYGYTF. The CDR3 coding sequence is TGTGCCAGCACCTCGGGGGACTATGGCTACACCTTC.

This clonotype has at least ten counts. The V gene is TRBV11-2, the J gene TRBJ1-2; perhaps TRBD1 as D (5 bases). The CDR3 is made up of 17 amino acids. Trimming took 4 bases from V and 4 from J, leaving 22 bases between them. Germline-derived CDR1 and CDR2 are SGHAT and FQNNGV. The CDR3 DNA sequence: TGTGCCAGCAGCTCTATTAAGGGCCTTTTGGGGGGCTATGGCTACACCTTC. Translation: CASSSIKGLLGGYGYTF.

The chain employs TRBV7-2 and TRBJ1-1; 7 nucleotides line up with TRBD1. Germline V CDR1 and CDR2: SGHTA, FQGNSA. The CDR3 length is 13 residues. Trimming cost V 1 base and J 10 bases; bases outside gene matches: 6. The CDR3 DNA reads TGTGCCAGCAGCTTAGGAAGGGGGCGAGTAGCTTTCTTT. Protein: CASSLGRGRVAFF.

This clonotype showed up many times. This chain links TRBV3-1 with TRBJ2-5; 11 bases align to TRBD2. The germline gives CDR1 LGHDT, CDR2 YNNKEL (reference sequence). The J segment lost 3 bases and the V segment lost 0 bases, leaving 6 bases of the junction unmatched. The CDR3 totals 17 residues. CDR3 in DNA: TGTGCCAGCAGCCAAGAACTAGCGGGAGTGGTGGAAGAGACCCAGTACTTC. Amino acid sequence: CASSQELAGVVEETQYF.

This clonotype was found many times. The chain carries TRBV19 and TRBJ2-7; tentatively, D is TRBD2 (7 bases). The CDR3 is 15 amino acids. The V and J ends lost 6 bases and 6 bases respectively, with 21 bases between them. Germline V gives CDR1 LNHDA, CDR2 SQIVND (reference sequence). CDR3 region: CASRSNRGGPLEQYF. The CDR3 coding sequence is TGTGCCAGTAGAAGCAACCGCGGGGGCCCGCTCGAGCAGTACTTC.

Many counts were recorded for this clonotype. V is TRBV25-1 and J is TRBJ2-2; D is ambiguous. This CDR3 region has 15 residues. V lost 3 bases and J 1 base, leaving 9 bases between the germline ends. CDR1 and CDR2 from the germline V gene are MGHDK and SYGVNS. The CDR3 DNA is TGTGCCAGCAGTGACCCCTCCAAGAACACCGGGGAGCTGTTTTTT. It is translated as CASSDPSKNTGELFF.

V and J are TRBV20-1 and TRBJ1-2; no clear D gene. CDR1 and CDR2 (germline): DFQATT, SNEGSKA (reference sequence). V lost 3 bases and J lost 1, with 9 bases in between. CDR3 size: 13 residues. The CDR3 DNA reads TGCAGTGCTAGTTTATCTCTTAACTATGGCTACACCTTC. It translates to CSASLSLNYGYTF.

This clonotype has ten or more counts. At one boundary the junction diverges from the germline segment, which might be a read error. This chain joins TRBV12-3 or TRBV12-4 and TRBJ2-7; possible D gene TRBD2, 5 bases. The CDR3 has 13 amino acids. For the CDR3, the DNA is TGTGCCAGCAGTTTCTCGGGGATAAACGAGCGGTACTTC. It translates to CASSFSGINERYF.

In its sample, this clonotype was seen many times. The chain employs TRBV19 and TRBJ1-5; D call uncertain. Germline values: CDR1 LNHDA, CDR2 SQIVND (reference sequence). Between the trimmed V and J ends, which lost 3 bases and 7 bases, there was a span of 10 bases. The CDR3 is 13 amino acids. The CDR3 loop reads CASSIQLGQPQHF. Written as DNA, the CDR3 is TGTGCCAGTAGTATCCAACTTGGCCAGCCCCAGCATTTT.

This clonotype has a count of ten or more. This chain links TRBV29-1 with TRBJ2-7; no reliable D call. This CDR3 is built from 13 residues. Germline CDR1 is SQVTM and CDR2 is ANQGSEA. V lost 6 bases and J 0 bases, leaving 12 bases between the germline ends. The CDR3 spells CSVAPDGSYEQYF. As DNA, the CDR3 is TGCAGCGTAGCCCCGGACGGCTCCTACGAGCAGTACTTC.

CDR3 sequence: CASRVDVSGDYEQYF. Here the CDR3 DNA reads TGTGCCAGCAGAGTGGACGTGTCGGGAGACTACGAGCAGTACTTC. The gene calls are TRBV6-1 and TRBJ2-7; D perhaps matches TRBD2 (6 bases). This CDR3 spans 15 amino acids. Germline loops: CDR1 MNHNS, CDR2 SASEGT. Deletions cut 6 bases from V and 3 bases from J, with 18 bases between.

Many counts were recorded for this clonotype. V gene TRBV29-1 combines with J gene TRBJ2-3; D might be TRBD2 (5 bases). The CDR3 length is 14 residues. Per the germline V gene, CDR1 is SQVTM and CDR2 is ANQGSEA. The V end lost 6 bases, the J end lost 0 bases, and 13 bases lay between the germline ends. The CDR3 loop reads CSVGRLRSTDTQYF. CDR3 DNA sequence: TGCAGCGTCGGCAGACTAAGGAGCACAGATACGCAGTATTTT.

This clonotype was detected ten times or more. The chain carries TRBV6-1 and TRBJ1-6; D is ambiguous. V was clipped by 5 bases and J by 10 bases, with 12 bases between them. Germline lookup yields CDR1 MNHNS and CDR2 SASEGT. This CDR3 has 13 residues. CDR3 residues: CASSKLMRSPLHF. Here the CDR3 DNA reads TGTGCCAGCAGTAAACTAATGAGGTCACCCCTCCACTTT.

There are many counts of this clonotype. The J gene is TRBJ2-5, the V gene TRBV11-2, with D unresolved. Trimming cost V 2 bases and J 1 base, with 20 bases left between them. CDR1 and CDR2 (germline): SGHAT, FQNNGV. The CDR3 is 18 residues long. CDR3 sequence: CASSLSFKLSSGQETQYF. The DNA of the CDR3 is TGTGCCAGCAGCTTAAGTTTCAAGCTGAGCTCGGGCCAAGAGACCCAGTACTTC.

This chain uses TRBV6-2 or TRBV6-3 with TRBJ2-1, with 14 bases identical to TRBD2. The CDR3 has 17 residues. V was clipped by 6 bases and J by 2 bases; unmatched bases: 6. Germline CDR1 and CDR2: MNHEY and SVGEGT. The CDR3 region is CASSQTSGRAPYNEQFF. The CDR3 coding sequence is TGTGCCAGCAGCCAGACTAGCGGGAGGGCCCCCTACAATGAGCAGTTCTTC.